The clone carrying this TCR beta chain was detected only once. Antigen specificity is unknown. These data belong to a study of OX40 agonist ivuxolimab in advanced cancers. Findings and limits, study-wide: Low normalized clonal expansion also occurred in some nonresponding patients. Expanded peripheral T cell antigen specificity was not determined.

TCRdb keeps only in-frame clones here, not all; method: immunoSEQ multiplex PCR. In the table there are about 46,000 clones, roughly 91% of which are singletons. The CDR3 spans 15 residues. Per germline, CDR1 MNHEY and CDR2 SMNVEV (reference sequence). This rearrangement joins TRBV27 to TRBJ2-5; 11 positions agree with TRBD1. The J call may be mistaken, given a closer DNA end match to TRBJ2-7. Source: CD4+ or CD8+ T cells sorted from blood, taken in a trial of the OX40 agonist ivuxolimab. The source of this sequence is an adult with an advanced solid tumor such as melanoma, head and neck, liver or kidney cancer. Written as DNA, the CDR3 is TGTGCCAGCATCGGACAGGGGGCTCACTCCTACGAGCAGTACTTC. Protein sequence: CASIGQGAHSYEQYF.